Described below is a single TCR beta chain sequence and its context. Its antigen is as yet unknown. The study profiled TCR beta VDJ and CDR3 using genomic DNA as template. MiXCR, applied by TCRdb to the reads, yields one record per CDR3 protein. This sample yields some 160,000 distinct CDR3 sequences, of which more than 45% are seen a single time; roughly 3.1% belongs to the top ten. This sample was included in a study of CD8+CD57+ T cells in acquired aplastic anemia. Study-wide results and caveats: Both patients and controls carried the same twenty-nine CD8+ CDR3 sequences.

Patients selected for sequencing had displayed CD8+CD57+ cell expansion by flow cytometry. Every one of the patients had aplastic anemia (severe, acquired). Material for sequencing was sorted CD4+, CD8+, or CD8+CD57+ T cells (not recorded which) from PBMCs. The TCR originated in a human donor with aplastic anemia.

The chain's CDR3 is CASSRVTSSYIDTQYF. The CDR3 DNA follows: TGTGCCAGCAGCCGAGTGACTAGCTCCTACATCGATACGCAGTATTTT. The V call is TRBV11-1, the J call TRBJ2-3; TRBD2 agrees at 7 bases. CDR1 is SGHAT, CDR2 FQDESV, per germline (reference sequence). This CDR3 is 16 amino acids long. Trimming took 5 bases from V and 6 from J; bases not matched to a gene: 14.